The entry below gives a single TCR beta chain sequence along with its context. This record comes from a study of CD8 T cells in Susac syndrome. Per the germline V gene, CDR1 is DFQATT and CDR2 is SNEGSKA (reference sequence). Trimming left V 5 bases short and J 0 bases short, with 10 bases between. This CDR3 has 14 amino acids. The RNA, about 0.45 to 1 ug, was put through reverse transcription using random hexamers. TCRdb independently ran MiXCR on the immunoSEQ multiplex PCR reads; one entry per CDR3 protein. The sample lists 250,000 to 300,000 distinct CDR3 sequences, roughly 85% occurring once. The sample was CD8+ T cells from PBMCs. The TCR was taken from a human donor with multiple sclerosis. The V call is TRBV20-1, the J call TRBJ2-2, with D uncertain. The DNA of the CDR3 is TGCAGTGCTCGAGGCGCTCCGAACACCGGGGAGCTGTTTTTT. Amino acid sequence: CSARGAPNTGELFF.